This T cell receptor (beta chain) was sequenced for a study of multiple sclerosis patients with progressive multifocal leukoencephalopathy. Time point given: time of PML onset. The protocol was immunoSEQ multiplex PCR, while the TCRdb copy is restricted to in-frame clones and leaves out a portion. The table shows 25,000 to 35,000 clones, with 85% to 90% occurring only once. Sequencing used PBMCs, obtained from a patient treated with natalizumab. The TCR sequence derives from a woman aged 25-40 years with progressive multifocal leukoencephalopathy.

CDR3 loop: CASSWGQIQETQYF. The CDR3 DNA sequence: TGCGCCAGCAGCTGGGGACAGATTCAAGAGACCCAGTACTTC. The genes are TRBV5-1 and TRBJ2-5; 7 bases line up with TRBD1. The germline gives CDR1 SGHRS, CDR2 YFSETQ. V lost 3 bases to trimming and J lost 2 bases; unmatched junction nucleotides: 4. CDR3 size: 14 residues. Based on the CDR3 plus reference TRBV5-1 and TRBJ2-5, the full variable domain is KAGVTQTPRYLIKTRGQQVTLSCSPISGHRSVSWYQQTPGQGLQFLFEYFSETQRNKGNFPGRFSGRQFSNSRSEMNVSTLELGDSALYLCASSWGQIQETQYFGPGTRLLVL.